This T cell receptor (beta chain) was obtained from a study of cytomegalovirus exposure and HLA in healthy donors. Only in-frame clones appear in the TCRdb table, and some are missing; sequencing was by immunoSEQ multiplex PCR. In the table there are about 74,000 clones, about 93% of which are singletons. CDR3 length: 17 amino acids. V gave up 6 bases and J gave up 5 bases; unmatched junction bases: 14. Germline CDR1 PRHDT, CDR2 FYEKMQ (reference sequence). This TCR came from a woman between 18 and 30 years old in good health and CMV-seropositive. Sequencing used PBMCs. This chain links TRBV13 with TRBJ2-3, with 10 bases matching TRBD1. The CDR3 nucleotides read TGTGCCAGCAGTCTAGGATGGGGACAGGGGCCAGGAGATACGCAGTATTTT. Its protein is CASSLGWGQGPGDTQYF. Full variable domain (outside the CDR3, taken from reference TRBV13 and TRBJ2-3): AAGVIQSPRHLIKEKRETATLKCYPIPRHDTVYWYQQGPGQDPQFLISFYEKMQSDKGSIPDRFSAQQFSDYHSELNMSSLELGDSALYFCASSLGWGQGPGDTQYFGPGTRLTVL.